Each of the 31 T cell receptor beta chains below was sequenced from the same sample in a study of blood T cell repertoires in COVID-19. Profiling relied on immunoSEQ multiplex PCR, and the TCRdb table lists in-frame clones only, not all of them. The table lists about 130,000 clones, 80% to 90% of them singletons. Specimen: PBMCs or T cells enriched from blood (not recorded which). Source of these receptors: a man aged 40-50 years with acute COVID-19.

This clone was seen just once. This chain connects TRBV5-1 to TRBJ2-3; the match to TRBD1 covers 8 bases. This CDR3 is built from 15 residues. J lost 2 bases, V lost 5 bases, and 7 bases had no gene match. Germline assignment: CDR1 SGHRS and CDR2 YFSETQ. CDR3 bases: TGCGCCAGCAGTCCAGGGGGCCAGCCCACAGATACGCAGTATTTT. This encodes CASSPGGQPTDTQYF.

The CDR3 reads CASTLSGGAPSGRYNEQFF. DNA for the CDR3: TGTGCCAGCACCCTGAGCGGGGGCGCGCCTAGCGGGAGATACAATGAGCAGTTCTTC. This chain connects TRBV28 to TRBJ2-1, with TRBD2 matching over 10 bases. J was trimmed by 4 bases and V by 7 bases; bases with no gene match: 19. CDR3 size: 19 residues. Per the germline V gene, CDR1 is MDHEN and CDR2 is SYDVKM.

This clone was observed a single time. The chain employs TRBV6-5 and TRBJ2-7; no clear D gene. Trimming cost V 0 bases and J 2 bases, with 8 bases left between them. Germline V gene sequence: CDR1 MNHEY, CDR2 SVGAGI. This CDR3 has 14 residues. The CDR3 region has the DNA TGTGCCAGCAGTTACTCGCCGACTCCCTACGAGCAGTACTTC. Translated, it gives CASSYSPTPYEQYF.

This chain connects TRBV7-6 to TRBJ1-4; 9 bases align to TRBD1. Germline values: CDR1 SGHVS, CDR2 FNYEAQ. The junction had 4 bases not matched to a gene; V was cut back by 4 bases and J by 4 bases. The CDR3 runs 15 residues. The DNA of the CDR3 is TGTGCCAGCAGCTCCGGACAGGGGCTTAATGAAAAACTGTTTTTT. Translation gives CASSSGQGLNEKLFF.

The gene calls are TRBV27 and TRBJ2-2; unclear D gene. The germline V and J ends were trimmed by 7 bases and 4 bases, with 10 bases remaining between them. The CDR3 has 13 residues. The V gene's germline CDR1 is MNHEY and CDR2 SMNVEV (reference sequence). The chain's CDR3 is CASTFLPTGELFF. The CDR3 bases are TGTGCCAGCACCTTCCTTCCCACCGGGGAGCTGTTTTTT.

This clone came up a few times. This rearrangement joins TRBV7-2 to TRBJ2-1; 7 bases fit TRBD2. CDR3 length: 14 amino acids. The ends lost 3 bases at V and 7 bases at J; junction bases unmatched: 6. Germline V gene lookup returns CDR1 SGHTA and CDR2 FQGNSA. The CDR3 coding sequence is TGTGCCAGCAGCTTCGCGGGAGTTAGAAATGAGCAGTTCTTC. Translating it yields CASSFAGVRNEQFF.

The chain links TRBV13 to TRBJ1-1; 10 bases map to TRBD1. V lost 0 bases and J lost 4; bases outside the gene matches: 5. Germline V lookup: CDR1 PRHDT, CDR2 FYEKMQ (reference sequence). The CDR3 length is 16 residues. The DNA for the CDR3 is TGTGCCAGCAGCTTAGGGGACAGGGGGAAAGGCACTGAAGCTTTCTTT. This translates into CASSLGDRGKGTEAFF.

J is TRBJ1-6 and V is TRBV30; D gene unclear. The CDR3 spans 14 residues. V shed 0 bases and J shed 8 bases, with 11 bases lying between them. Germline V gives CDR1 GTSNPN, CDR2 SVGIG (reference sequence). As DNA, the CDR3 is TGTGCCTGGAGTGTTCTAGGGAGGGATTCACCCCTCCACTTT. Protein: CAWSVLGRDSPLHF.

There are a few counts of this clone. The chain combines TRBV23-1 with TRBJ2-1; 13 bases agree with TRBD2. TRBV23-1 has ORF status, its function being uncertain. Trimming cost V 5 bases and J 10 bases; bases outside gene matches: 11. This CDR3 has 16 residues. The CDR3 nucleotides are TGCGCCAGCAGTGCCGGACTAGCGGGAGCCCTACGGGAGCAGTTCTTC. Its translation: CASSAGLAGALREQFF.

The CDR3 nucleotides are TGTGCCAGCAGCGCCGGCCAGGGGCTCTACGAGCAGTACTTC. Its protein product is CASSAGQGLYEQYF. The V and J genes are TRBV25-1 and TRBJ2-7; a weak D match, TRBD1 (6 bases). The ends were cut back, 6 bases at V and 3 bases at J, with 15 bases in the middle. Germline CDR1 is MGHDK and CDR2 is SYGVNS. The CDR3 runs to 14 residues.

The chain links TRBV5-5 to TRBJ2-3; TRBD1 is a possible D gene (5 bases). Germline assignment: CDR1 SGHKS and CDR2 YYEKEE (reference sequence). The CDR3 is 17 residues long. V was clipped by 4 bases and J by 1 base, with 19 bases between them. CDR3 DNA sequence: TGTGCCAGCAGCCCCCTAATGGGGCCTTTCGGCACAGATACGCAGTATTTT. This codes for CASSPLMGPFGTDTQYF.

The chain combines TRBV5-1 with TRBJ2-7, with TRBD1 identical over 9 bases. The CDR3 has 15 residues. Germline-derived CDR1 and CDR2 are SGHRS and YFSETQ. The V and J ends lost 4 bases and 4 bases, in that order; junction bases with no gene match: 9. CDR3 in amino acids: CASSPGTGKFYEQYF. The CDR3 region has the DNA TGCGCCAGCAGCCCCGGGACAGGGAAATTTTACGAGCAGTACTTC.

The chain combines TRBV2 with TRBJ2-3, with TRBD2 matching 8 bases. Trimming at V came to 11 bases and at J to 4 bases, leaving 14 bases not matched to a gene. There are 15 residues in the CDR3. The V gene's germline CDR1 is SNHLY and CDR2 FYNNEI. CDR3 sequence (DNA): TGTGCCTCCCATGGATCAGCGGGGGTCGCAGATACGCAGTATTTT. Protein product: CASHGSAGVADTQYF. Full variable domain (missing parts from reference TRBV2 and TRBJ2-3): EPEVTQTPSHQVTQMGQEVILRCVPISNHLYFYWYRQILGQKVEFLVSFYNNEISEKSEIFDDQFSVERPDGSNFTLKIRSTKLEDSAMYFCASHGSAGVADTQYFGPGTRLTVL.

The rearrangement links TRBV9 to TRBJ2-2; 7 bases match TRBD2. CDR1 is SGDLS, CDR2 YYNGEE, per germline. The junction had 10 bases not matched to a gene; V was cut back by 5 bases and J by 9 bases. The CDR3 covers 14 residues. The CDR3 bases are TGTGCCAGCAGTCTAGCGGTGTTATCCCGGGAGCTGTTTTTT. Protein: CASSLAVLSRELFF.

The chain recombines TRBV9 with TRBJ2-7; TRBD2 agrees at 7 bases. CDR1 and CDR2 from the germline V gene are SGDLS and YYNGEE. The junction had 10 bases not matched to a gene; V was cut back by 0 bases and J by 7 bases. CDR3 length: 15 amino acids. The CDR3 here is CASSVEDGGSREQYF. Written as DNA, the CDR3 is TGTGCCAGCAGCGTAGAAGACGGGGGGTCTCGAGAGCAGTACTTC. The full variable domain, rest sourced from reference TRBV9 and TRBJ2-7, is DSGVTQTPKHLITATGQRVTLRCSPRSGDLSVYWYQQSLDQGLQFLIQYYNGEERAKGNILERFSAQQFPDLHSELNLSSLELGDSALYFCASSVEDGGSREQYFGPGTRLTVT.

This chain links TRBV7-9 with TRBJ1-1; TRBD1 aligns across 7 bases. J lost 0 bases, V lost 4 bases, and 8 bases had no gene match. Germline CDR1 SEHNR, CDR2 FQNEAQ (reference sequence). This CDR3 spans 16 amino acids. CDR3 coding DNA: TGTGCCAGCAGCTCCTACACCGGGACAGTGAACACTGAAGCTTTCTTT. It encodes CASSSYTGTVNTEAFF.

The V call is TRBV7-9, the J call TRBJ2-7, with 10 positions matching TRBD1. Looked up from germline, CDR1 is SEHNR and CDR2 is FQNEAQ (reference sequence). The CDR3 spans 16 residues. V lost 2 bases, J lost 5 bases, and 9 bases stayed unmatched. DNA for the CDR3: TGTGCCAGCAGCTTAAATTCCGGGACAGGGGAAAACGAGCAGTACTTC. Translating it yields CASSLNSGTGENEQYF.

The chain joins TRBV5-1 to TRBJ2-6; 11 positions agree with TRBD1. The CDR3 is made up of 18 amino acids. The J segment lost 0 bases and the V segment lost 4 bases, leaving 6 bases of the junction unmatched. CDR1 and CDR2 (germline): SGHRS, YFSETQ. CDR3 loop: CASSPPGTGGSGANVLTF. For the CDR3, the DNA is TGCGCCAGCAGCCCCCCCGGGACAGGGGGCTCTGGGGCCAACGTCCTGACTTTC.

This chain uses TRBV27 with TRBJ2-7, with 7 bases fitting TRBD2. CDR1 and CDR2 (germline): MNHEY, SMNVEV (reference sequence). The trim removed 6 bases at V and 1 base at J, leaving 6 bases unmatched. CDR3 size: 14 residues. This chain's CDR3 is CASSFAGESYEQYF. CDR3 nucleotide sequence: TGTGCCAGCAGCTTCGCGGGGGAGTCCTACGAGCAGTACTTC.

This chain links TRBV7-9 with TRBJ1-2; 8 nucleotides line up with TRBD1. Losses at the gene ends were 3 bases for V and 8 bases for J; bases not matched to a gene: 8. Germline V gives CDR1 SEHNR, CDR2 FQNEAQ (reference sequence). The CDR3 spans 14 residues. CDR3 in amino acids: CASSLAGGWWGYTF. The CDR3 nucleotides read TGTGCCAGCAGCTTGGCAGGGGGCTGGTGGGGCTACACCTTC.

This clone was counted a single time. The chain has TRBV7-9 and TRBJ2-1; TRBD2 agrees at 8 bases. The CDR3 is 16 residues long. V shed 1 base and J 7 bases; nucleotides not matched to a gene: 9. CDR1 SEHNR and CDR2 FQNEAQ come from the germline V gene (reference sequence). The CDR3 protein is CASSLEWAGGRNEQFF. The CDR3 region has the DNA TGTGCCAGCAGCTTAGAATGGGCGGGAGGTCGGAATGAGCAGTTCTTC.

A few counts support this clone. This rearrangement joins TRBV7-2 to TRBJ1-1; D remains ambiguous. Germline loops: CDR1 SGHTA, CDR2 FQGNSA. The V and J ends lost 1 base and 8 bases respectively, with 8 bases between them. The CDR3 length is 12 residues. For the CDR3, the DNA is TGTGCCAGCAGCTTAGATCCGGGGGAAGCTTTCTTT. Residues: CASSLDPGEAFF.

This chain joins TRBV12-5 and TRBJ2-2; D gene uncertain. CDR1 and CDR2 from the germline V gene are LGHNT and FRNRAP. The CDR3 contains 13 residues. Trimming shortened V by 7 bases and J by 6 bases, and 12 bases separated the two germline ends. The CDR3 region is CASDSEVPGELFF. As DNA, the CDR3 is TGTGCTAGTGATTCTGAGGTCCCCGGGGAGCTGTTTTTT.

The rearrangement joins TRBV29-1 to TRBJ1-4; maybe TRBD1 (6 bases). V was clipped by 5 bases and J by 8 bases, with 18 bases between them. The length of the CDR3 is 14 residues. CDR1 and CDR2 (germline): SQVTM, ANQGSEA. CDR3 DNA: TGCAGCGTTCTTATTCCGGGACAAGCCGAAAAACTGTTTTTT. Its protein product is CSVLIPGQAEKLFF.

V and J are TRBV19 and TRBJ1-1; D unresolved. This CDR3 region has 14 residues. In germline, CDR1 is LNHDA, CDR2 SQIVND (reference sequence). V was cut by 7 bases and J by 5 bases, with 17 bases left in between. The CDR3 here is CASTSLEGRTEAFF. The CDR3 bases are TGTGCCAGTACCTCCTTGGAGGGTCGGACTGAAGCTTTCTTT.

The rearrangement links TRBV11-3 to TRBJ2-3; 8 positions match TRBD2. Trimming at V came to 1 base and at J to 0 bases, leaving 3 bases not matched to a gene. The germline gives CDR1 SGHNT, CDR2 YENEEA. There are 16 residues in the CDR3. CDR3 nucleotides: TGTGCCAGCAGCTTAGGACTAGCGATGAGCACAGATACGCAGTATTTT. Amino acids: CASSLGLAMSTDTQYF.

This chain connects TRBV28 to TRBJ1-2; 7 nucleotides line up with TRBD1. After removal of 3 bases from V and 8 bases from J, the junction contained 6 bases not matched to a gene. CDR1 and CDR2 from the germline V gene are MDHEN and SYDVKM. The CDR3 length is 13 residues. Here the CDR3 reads CASSLEGARGYTF. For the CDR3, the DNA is TGTGCCAGCAGTTTGGAGGGGGCGCGGGGCTACACCTTC.

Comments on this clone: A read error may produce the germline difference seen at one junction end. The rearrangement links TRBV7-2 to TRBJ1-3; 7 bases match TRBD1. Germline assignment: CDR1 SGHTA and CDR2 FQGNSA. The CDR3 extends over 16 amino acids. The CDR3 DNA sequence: TGTGCCAGCAGCCTGGGGACAGCCTTCTCTGAAAACACCATATATTTT. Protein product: CASSLGTAFSENTIYF.

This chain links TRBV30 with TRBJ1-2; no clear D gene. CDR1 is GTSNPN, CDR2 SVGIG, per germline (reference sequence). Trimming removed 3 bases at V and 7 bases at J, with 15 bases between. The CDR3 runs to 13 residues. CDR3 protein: CAWREGAGSGYTF. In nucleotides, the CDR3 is TGTGCCTGGAGGGAGGGAGCGGGGAGTGGCTACACCTTC.

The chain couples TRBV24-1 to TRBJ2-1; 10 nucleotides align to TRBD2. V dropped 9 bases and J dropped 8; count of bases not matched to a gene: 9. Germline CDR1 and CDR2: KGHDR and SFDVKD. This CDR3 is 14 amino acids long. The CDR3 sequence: CATEAGGPVDEQFF. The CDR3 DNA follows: TGTGCCACCGAAGCGGGAGGGCCTGTCGATGAGCAGTTCTTC.

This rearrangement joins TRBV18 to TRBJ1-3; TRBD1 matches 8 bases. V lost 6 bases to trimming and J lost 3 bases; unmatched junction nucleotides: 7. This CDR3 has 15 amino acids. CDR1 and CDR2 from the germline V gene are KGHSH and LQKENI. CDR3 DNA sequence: TGTGCCAGCTCGCCTCAGGGGGCTATTGGAAACACCATATATTTT. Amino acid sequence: CASSPQGAIGNTIYF.